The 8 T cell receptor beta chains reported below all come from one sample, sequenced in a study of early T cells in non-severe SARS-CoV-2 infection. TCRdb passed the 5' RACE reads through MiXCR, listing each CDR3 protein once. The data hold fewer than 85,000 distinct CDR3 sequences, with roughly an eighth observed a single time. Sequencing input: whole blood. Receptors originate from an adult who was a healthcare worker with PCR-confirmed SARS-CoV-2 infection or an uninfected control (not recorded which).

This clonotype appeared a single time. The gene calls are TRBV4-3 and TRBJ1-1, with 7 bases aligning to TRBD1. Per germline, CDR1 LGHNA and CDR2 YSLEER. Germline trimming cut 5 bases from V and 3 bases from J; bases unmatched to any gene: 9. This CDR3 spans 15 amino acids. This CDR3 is CASSWRQGGYTEAFF. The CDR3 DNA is TGCGCCAGCAGCTGGCGACAGGGAGGTTACACTGAAGCTTTCTTT.

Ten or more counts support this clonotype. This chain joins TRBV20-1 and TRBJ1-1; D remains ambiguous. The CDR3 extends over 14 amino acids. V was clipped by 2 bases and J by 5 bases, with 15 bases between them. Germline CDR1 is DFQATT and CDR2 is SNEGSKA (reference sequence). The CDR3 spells CSARKPDIGTEAFF. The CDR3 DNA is TGCAGTGCTAGAAAACCTGATATAGGGACTGAAGCTTTCTTT.

CDR3 protein: CASSPFPPSPNQPQHF. CDR3 coding DNA: TGTGCCAGCTCACCATTCCCCCCTAGCCCTAATCAGCCCCAGCATTTT. This sequence joins TRBV18 and TRBJ1-5; D remains unclear. Germline lookup yields CDR1 KGHSH and CDR2 LQKENI. V lost 2 bases, J lost 4 bases, and 15 bases lay in between. CDR3 size: 16 residues.

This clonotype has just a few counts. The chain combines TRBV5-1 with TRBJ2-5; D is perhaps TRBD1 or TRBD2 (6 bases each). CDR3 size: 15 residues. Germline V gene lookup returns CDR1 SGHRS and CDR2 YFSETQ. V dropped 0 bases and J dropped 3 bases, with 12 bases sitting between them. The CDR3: CASSLGPGAEETQYF. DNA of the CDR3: TGCGCCAGCAGCTTGGGACCGGGGGCGGAAGAGACCCAGTACTTC.

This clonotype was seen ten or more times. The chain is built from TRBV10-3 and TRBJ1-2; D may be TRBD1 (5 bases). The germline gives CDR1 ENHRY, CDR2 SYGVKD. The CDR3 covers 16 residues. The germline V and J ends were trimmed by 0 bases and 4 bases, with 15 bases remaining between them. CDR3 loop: CAISESIIRRGYGYTF. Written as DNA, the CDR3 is TGTGCCATCAGTGAGTCGATTATCCGGAGGGGCTATGGCTACACCTTC.

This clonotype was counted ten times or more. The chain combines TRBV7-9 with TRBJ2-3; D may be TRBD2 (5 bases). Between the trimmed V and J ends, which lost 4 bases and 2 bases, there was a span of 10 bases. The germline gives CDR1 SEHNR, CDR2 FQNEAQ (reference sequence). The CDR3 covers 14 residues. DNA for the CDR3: TGTGCCAGCAGCTCGGAGCGGACCACAGATACGCAGTATTTT. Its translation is CASSSERTTDTQYF.

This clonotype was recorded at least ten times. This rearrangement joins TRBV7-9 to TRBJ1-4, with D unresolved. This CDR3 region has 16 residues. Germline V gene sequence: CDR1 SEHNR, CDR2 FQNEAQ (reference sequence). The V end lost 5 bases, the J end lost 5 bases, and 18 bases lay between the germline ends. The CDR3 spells CASSISRAAGNEKLFF. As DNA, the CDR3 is TGTGCCAGCAGCATTAGTAGGGCAGCGGGAAATGAAAAACTGTTTTTT.

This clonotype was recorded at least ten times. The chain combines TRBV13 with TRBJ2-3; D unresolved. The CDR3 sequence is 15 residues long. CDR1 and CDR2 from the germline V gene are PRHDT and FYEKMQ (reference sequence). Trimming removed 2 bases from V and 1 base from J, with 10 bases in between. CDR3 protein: CASSLQASGTDTQYF. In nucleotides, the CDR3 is TGTGCCAGCAGCTTACAGGCATCGGGCACAGATACGCAGTATTTT.